This T cell receptor (beta chain) is from a study of response to subunit inactivated influenza vaccine. Study-wide results and caveats: Researchers suggested that each seasonal influenza vaccination recruits few new T cells.

Each CDR3 protein is one row after TCRdb ran MiXCR on the RT-PCR reads. The table includes hundreds of thousands of distinct CDR3 sequences, 14% detected once. In the case of this clonotype: As yet, its antigen is unknown.

The V end lost 5 bases, the J end lost 11 bases, and 18 bases lay between the germline ends. This CDR3 is built from 13 residues. Looked up from germline, CDR1 is KGHSH and CDR2 is LQKENI. This clonotype was obtained from a man aged 50 to 59 who received an inactivated influenza vaccine. The chain couples TRBV18 to TRBJ1-1, with D unresolved. Here the sequenced sample was PBMCs from blood, taken approximately 15 days before vaccination. The CDR3 region is CASSRTTNVPAFF. The CDR3 DNA reads TGTGCCAGCTCAAGGACCACAAACGTCCCGGCTTTCTTT.